This section outlines one TCR beta chain sequence together with its context. Participant age was about 18 to 89 years, and participants resided in approximately 24 US areas. This sample was included in a study of blood T cell repertoires in COVID-19. About the study: Sites across the United States, Italy and Spain contributed samples from acute and convalescent COVID-19. Sources were T cells, B-cell-depleted T cells, or PBMCs; the material itself was cDNA or gDNA.

Sequenced by immunoSEQ multiplex PCR; TCRdb stores in-frame clones only, minus some. The repertoire holds 400,000 to 500,000 clones, with around nine tenths as singletons. The CDR3 has 16 residues. The germline gives CDR1 LGHNA, CDR2 YSLEER. Losses at the gene ends were 0 bases for V and 0 bases for J; bases not matched to a gene: 4. Sequenced: PBMCs or T cells enriched from blood (not recorded which). V and J are TRBV4-3 and TRBJ1-2; 7 positions match TRBD1. The receptor's source is a woman under 30 who had been exposed to COVID-19. CDR3 loop: CASSQDRTGANYGYTF. As DNA, the CDR3 is TGCGCCAGCAGCCAAGATAGAACAGGGGCTAACTATGGCTACACCTTC.